A single sample gave rise to the 25 T cell receptor beta chains below, sequenced in a study of T-cell memory formation after mild COVID-19. MiXCR was run by TCRdb on the 5' RACE reads, yielding one entry per CDR3 protein. The sample shows more than 250,000 distinct CDR3 sequences, 16% of them seen only once. The material sequenced was PBMCs or a T cell subset sorted from them (not recorded which). The receptors were sampled from a man younger than 35 who had mild COVID-19 (a few samples of this study predate the infection). Cell type and time point are not known.

CDR3 amino acids: CASSSGSGADYNEQFF. CDR3 bases: TGTGCCAGCAGCTCCGGGAGTGGAGCGGACTACAATGAGCAGTTCTTC. J is TRBJ2-1 and V is TRBV4-2; D is perhaps TRBD2 (6 bases). The CDR3 is 16 residues long. Germline CDR1 and CDR2: LGHNA and YNFKEQ. V was pared by 5 bases and J by 3 bases, with 17 bases between.

Ten or more counts support this clonotype. The chain carries TRBV4-3 and TRBJ1-3; maybe TRBD1 (5 bases). Germline CDR1 reads LGHNA; CDR2 reads YSLEER. The CDR3 runs to 17 residues. Deletions cut 0 bases from V and 3 bases from J, with 15 bases between. CDR3 region: CASSQDTRQLFGNTIYF. The CDR3, as DNA: TGCGCCAGCAGCCAAGACACCCGACAGTTATTTGGAAACACCATATATTTT.

The genes are TRBV12-3 or TRBV12-4 and TRBJ1-1; no clear D gene. The V and J ends lost 7 bases and 0 bases respectively, with 30 bases between them. This CDR3 has 20 amino acids. The CDR3 is CASNPWRVYEPTSLNTEAFF. The CDR3 region has the DNA TGTGCCAGCAACCCCTGGAGGGTTTACGAGCCGACCTCTTTGAACACTGAAGCTTTCTTT.

The chain joins TRBV2 to TRBJ2-7; no reliable D call. The V gene's germline CDR1 is SNHLY and CDR2 FYNNEI. Trimming cost V 7 bases and J 0 bases, with 13 bases left between them. This CDR3 comprises 14 residues. Here the CDR3 reads CASNEIPRSYEQYV. CDR3 nucleotide sequence: TGTGCCAGCAACGAGATCCCCCGCTCCTACGAGCAGTACGTC.

The chain employs TRBV19 and TRBJ1-6; D is uncertain. CDR1 and CDR2 from the germline V gene are LNHDA and SQIVND (reference sequence). CDR3 length equals 14 residues. Trimming left V 5 bases short and J 4 bases short, with 9 bases between. CDR3 in DNA: TGTGCCAGTAGTTGGTCCGCGTATAATTCACCCCTCCACTTT. This codes for CASSWSAYNSPLHF.

A few counts support this clonotype. The chain joins TRBV5-5 to TRBJ2-5; 10 bases align to TRBD1. The V gene end was trimmed by 3 bases and the J gene end by 5 bases; junction bases not matched to a gene: 13. This CDR3 has 17 amino acids. Germline V gene lookup returns CDR1 SGHKS and CDR2 YYEKEE (reference sequence). The chain's CDR3 is CASSWVSGTGAGETQYF. The CDR3 nucleotides are TGTGCCAGCAGCTGGGTCTCCGGGACAGGGGCGGGGGAGACCCAGTACTTC. The full variable domain, its missing parts supplied by reference TRBV5-5 and TRBJ2-5, is DAGVTQSPTHLIKTRGQQVTLRCSPISGHKSVSWYQQVLGQGPQFIFQYYEKEERGRGNFPDRFSARQFPNYSSELNVNALLLGDSALYLCASSWVSGTGAGETQYFGPGTRLLVL.

The chain recombines TRBV20-1 with TRBJ2-7; D gene ambiguous. The germline CDR1 and CDR2 sequences are DFQATT and SNEGSKA (reference sequence). The CDR3 has 10 amino acids. Trimming pared 6 bases from V and 10 bases from J, leaving 13 bases between. Here the CDR3 DNA reads TGCAGTGCGGCGGACGTCGGACAGTACTTC. Encoded protein: CSAADVGQYF.

The table lists this clonotype with many counts. This rearrangement joins TRBV7-2 to TRBJ2-3; 14 bases match TRBD2. After removal of 3 bases from V and 5 bases from J, the junction contained 7 bases not matched to a gene. The length of the CDR3 is 17 residues. Germline CDR1 is SGHTA and CDR2 is FQGNSA. CDR3 in DNA: TGTGCCAGCAGCTTTGGACTAGCGGGGGGCCGTGGAGATACGCAGTATTTT. Translation: CASSFGLAGGRGDTQYF.

This chain uses TRBV7-9 with TRBJ1-6; D is ambiguous. The CDR3 is 13 residues long. In germline, CDR1 is SEHNR, CDR2 FQNEAQ (reference sequence). V lost 1 base and J lost 9, with 7 bases in between. The CDR3 DNA reads TGTGCCAGCAGCTTAGATTATGGTTCACCCCTCCACTTT. It codes for CASSLDYGSPLHF.

This clonotype was detected many times. The chain combines TRBV5-1 with TRBJ2-3; D is undetermined. The CDR3 loop spans 12 amino acids. Germline V CDR1 and CDR2: SGHRS, YFSETQ. The germline V and J ends were trimmed by 4 bases and 5 bases, with 8 bases remaining between them. The CDR3 sequence: CASSVDIDTQYF. The CDR3 nucleotides read TGCGCCAGCAGCGTCGACATAGATACGCAGTATTTT.

This clonotype appeared many times. The chain is built from TRBV29-1 and TRBJ2-2, with TRBD1 matching 7 bases. CDR3 length: 15 residues. The germline V gene encodes CDR1 SQVTM and CDR2 ANQGSEA. V gave up 6 bases and J gave up 3 bases; unmatched junction bases: 10. The CDR3 DNA sequence: TGCAGCGTCGAGGGATGGACAGGAGACACCGGGGAGCTGTTTTTT. This gives the protein CSVEGWTGDTGELFF.

This clonotype has a count of ten or more. The chain combines TRBV5-1 with TRBJ2-5, with 9 bases aligning to TRBD2. The CDR3 runs to 16 residues. The J segment lost 2 bases and the V segment lost 5 bases, leaving 10 bases of the junction unmatched. Per the germline V gene, CDR1 is SGHRS and CDR2 is YFSETQ. CDR3 in amino acids: CASRPQTSGTQETQYF. The CDR3 region has the DNA TGCGCCAGCAGACCCCAGACTAGCGGAACACAAGAGACCCAGTACTTC.

This clonotype was counted between two and nine times. The gene calls are TRBV6-5 and TRBJ2-7, with D maybe TRBD2 (6 bases). V gave up 0 bases and J gave up 4 bases, with 10 bases separating them. In germline, CDR1 is MNHEY, CDR2 SVGAGI. The CDR3 runs 14 residues. In DNA form, the CDR3 reads TGTGCCAGCAGTTACTCGAGGAGGGATTACGAGCAGTACTTC. As protein: CASSYSRRDYEQYF.

This clonotype was recorded at least ten times. CDR3 in amino acids: CASTGETQYF. The DNA of the CDR3 is TGCGCCAGCACCGGCGAGACCCAGTACTTC. The chain uses TRBV5-1 and TRBJ2-5; D call uncertain. CDR1 is SGHRS, CDR2 YFSETQ, per germline. Trimming cost V 6 bases and J 5 bases, with 5 bases left between them. The CDR3 length is 10 residues.

The sample holds a few counts of this clonotype. The rearrangement links TRBV5-1 to TRBJ1-6; D gene uncertain. CDR3 size: 14 residues. The germline gives CDR1 SGHRS, CDR2 YFSETQ. The V gene lost 4 bases and the J gene lost 4 bases, with 9 bases spanning the gap. This CDR3 reads CASSEAGYNSPLHF. CDR3 bases: TGCGCCAGCAGCGAGGCAGGATATAATTCACCCCTCCACTTT.

This clonotype was seen only a few times. The CDR3 bases are TGCAGTGCTCTCGGTCGTCGTAGCGCCTCCTACGAGCAGTACTTC. Residues: CSALGRRSASYEQYF. The chain is built from TRBV20-1 and TRBJ2-7; D is perhaps TRBD2 (5 bases). Between the trimmed V and J ends, which lost 5 bases and 0 bases, there was a span of 17 bases. CDR1 DFQATT and CDR2 SNEGSKA come from the germline V gene (reference sequence). The CDR3 consists of 15 residues.

The chain employs TRBV7-9 and TRBJ2-3, with D tentatively TRBD2 (6 bases). Trimming removed 4 bases from V and 4 bases from J, with 12 bases in between. CDR3 length: 14 residues. Germline CDR1 and CDR2: SEHNR and FQNEAQ (reference sequence). CDR3 residues: CASSSAGTPDTQYF. The CDR3 bases are TGTGCCAGCAGCTCCGCGGGGACGCCAGATACGCAGTATTTT.

The chain uses TRBV5-6 and TRBJ2-5; D possibly corresponds to TRBD2 (6 bases). From germline, CDR1 is SGHDT and CDR2 YYEEEE. CDR3 length: 15 amino acids. The V end was cut by 3 bases, the J end by 3 bases, with 15 bases between. CDR3 nucleotide sequence: TGTGCCAGCAGCTCTACGGGACTGTCAAAAGAGACCCAGTACTTC. Translated, it gives CASSSTGLSKETQYF.

This clonotype was found a few times. The V and J genes are TRBV6-4 and TRBJ2-4; D is ambiguous. The CDR3 has 10 amino acids. CDR1 and CDR2 from the germline V gene are MRHNA and SNTAGT. Trimming left V 2 bases short and J 8 bases short, with 1 base between. CDR3 DNA sequence: TGTGCCAGCAGTGACGACATTCAGTACTTC. Amino acids: CASSDDIQYF.

This clonotype was counted at least ten times. The chain uses TRBV7-2 and TRBJ2-2; possibly TRBD1 for D (5 bases). CDR1 SGHTA and CDR2 FQGNSA come from the germline V gene. V was cut by 2 bases and J by 6 bases, with 10 bases left in between. This CDR3 has 14 amino acids. Written as DNA, the CDR3 is TGTGCCAGCAGCTTAATTGGGGCACCCGGGGAGCTGTTTTTT. Translated: CASSLIGAPGELFF.

In this sample, this clonotype turned up a few times. This chain joins TRBV7-2 and TRBJ2-3; tentative D call: TRBD2 (5 bases). V was shortened by 1 base and J by 6 bases, with 14 bases between the two germline ends. CDR3 length equals 15 residues. CDR1 and CDR2 (germline): SGHTA, FQGNSA. CDR3 DNA: TGTGCCAGCAGCTTAGGACCCTCTCTAGCCGATACGCAGTATTTT. Protein: CASSLGPSLADTQYF.

This clonotype occurred a few times. V and J are TRBV12-3 or TRBV12-4 and TRBJ1-1; D is unresolved. Trimming pared 2 bases from V and 4 bases from J, leaving 8 bases between. This CDR3 contains 13 residues. The CDR3 DNA reads TGTGCCAGCAGTTTAAGGGTGCTCACTGAAGCTTTCTTT. Protein: CASSLRVLTEAFF.

This clonotype has at least ten counts. The genes are TRBV5-1 and TRBJ2-3; 11 bases map to TRBD2. The CDR3 runs to 17 residues. The V gene's germline CDR1 is SGHRS and CDR2 YFSETQ. The V and J ends lost 4 bases and 2 bases, in that order; junction bases with no gene match: 9. The CDR3 sequence is CASSRTSGGSNTDTQYF. CDR3 DNA: TGCGCCAGCAGCCGCACTAGCGGGGGCTCCAACACAGATACGCAGTATTTT.

The rearrangement uses TRBV9 and TRBJ2-2; the D gene is possibly TRBD1 (5 bases). This CDR3 spans 15 amino acids. The V gene's germline CDR1 is SGDLS and CDR2 YYNGEE. The V end was cut by 0 bases, the J end by 1 base, with 7 bases between. CDR3 residues: CASSVVDRNTGELFF. The DNA for the CDR3 is TGTGCCAGCAGCGTAGTTGACAGGAACACCGGGGAGCTGTTTTTT.

This chain joins TRBV11-2 and TRBJ2-3; TRBD2 is a possible D gene (6 bases). The V end lost 5 bases, the J end lost 6 bases, and 21 bases lay between the germline ends. In germline, CDR1 is SGHAT, CDR2 FQNNGV. The CDR3 has 16 amino acids. The DNA for the CDR3 is TGTGCCAGCAGCCAAGGAGGGTCCACCCAGTATGATACGCAGTATTTT. Protein: CASSQGGSTQYDTQYF.